This T cell receptor beta chain was sequenced for a study of T cells in Graves' hyperthyroidism and ophthalmopathy. Study-level background: Peripheral blood sampling occurred at initial diagnosis, before any treatment.

It was RNA transcripts that yielded the amplified TCR beta CDR3 regions. First-round RT-PCR with HTBI primers amplified the TCR CDR3 region. TCRdb re-analysed the multiplex PCR reads in MiXCR, keeping a single row per CDR3 protein. The table has 250,000 to 400,000 distinct CDR3 sequences, roughly 13% seen once; the top ten hold 34%. This clonotype was counted ten times or more. The PBMCs were sourced from fresh peripheral blood (10 ml). Germline assignment: CDR1 LNHDA and CDR2 SQIVND (reference sequence). V lost 1 base, J lost 2 bases, and 8 bases lay in between. The CDR3 has 14 residues. V is TRBV19 and J is TRBJ1-1; unclear D gene. The clonotype originates from a middle-aged woman with Graves' ophthalmopathy. What was sequenced was blood. CDR3 sequence reads: CASSIGDLNTEAFF. The DNA for the CDR3 is TGTGCCAGTAGTATAGGCGACCTAAACACTGAAGCTTTCTTT.